This passage covers 9 T cell receptor beta chains from one sample sequenced in a study of blood T cell repertoires in COVID-19. Method: immunoSEQ multiplex PCR; TCRdb's copy keeps in-frame clones and lacks some. Of 150,000 to 200,000 clones in the sample, approximately 82% were seen once. Sequencing was performed on PBMCs or T cells enriched from blood (not recorded which). Receptors originate from a woman aged 50 to 60 who had recovered from COVID-19.

The chain's CDR3 is CRGGNLRGYTF. CDR3 sequence (DNA): TGCAGGGGGGGGAACCTTAGGGGCTACACCTTC. The chain employs TRBV20-1 and TRBJ1-2; TRBD1 might be the D (5 bases). Germline V CDR1 and CDR2: DFQATT, SNEGSKA (reference sequence). This CDR3 is built from 11 residues.

The count of this clone is one. V is TRBV3-1 (or the pseudogene TRBV3-2) and J is TRBJ1-5; D possibly corresponds to TRBD1 (5 bases). Trimming left V 3 bases short and J 4 bases short, with 13 bases between. The germline V gene encodes CDR1 LGHDT and CDR2 YNNKEL (reference sequence). The CDR3 covers 15 residues. Here the CDR3 DNA reads TGTGCCAGCAGCCAGGACACAGGAGGGAATCAGCCCCAGCATTTT. It yields the protein CASSQDTGGNQPQHF.

This chain uses TRBV5-6 with TRBJ2-2; TRBD2 aligns across 8 bases. The CDR3 has 14 residues. V dropped 10 bases and J dropped 6; count of bases not matched to a gene: 11. Per the germline V gene, CDR1 is SGHDT and CDR2 is YYEEEE. CDR3 coding DNA: TGTGCCTCCAGGGGACTAGTGGCCTCCGGGGAGCTGTTTTTT. Its translation: CASRGLVASGELFF.

The chain is built from TRBV2 and TRBJ2-1, with 9 bases identical to TRBD2. After removal of 4 bases from V and 9 bases from J, the junction contained 16 bases not matched to a gene. The germline V gene encodes CDR1 SNHLY and CDR2 FYNNEI. The CDR3 consists of 17 residues. CDR3 loop: CASSANQLAGRSSEQFF. CDR3 DNA: TGTGCCAGCAGTGCGAATCAGCTAGCGGGAAGGAGCAGTGAGCAGTTCTTC.

Concerning this clone: One end of the junction varies from germline; a read error may be responsible. The CDR3 nucleotides read TGTGCCAGCAGCTCGATCTCCGGGAAGCGGGGTTACAATGATCAGTTCTTC. Translation gives CASSSISGKRGYNDQFF. This chain connects TRBV11-3 to TRBJ2-1; 7 nucleotides agree with TRBD2. This CDR3 is 17 amino acids long. CDR1 and CDR2 from the germline V gene are SGHNT and YENEEA.

The chain links TRBV28 to TRBJ2-7; 7 bases align to TRBD2. This CDR3 comprises 15 residues. Germline V gene lookup returns CDR1 MDHEN and CDR2 SYDVKM. Trimming at V came to 3 bases and at J to 1 base, leaving 6 bases not matched to a gene. The CDR3 reads CASSFRGSLSYEQYF. The CDR3 DNA reads as TGTGCCAGCAGTTTTCGCGGGAGCCTTTCCTACGAGCAGTACTTC.

This chain connects TRBV5-1 to TRBJ1-2; D ambiguous. V lost 1 base to trimming and J lost 4 bases, with 11 bases between them. The CDR3 is 14 amino acids. Germline CDR1 is SGHRS and CDR2 is YFSETQ. CDR3 DNA sequence: TGCGCCAGCAGCTTGTCAGGAATATCCTATGGCTACACCTTC. Its translation is CASSLSGISYGYTF.

There are many counts of this clone. This chain links TRBV10-3 with TRBJ2-3; D uncertain. V was shortened by 0 bases and J by 1 base, with 8 bases between the two germline ends. The germline CDR1 and CDR2 sequences are ENHRY and SYGVKD. CDR3 length: 15 amino acids. CDR3 residues: CAISESTRGTDTQYF. The CDR3 DNA is TGTGCCATCAGTGAGTCGACTCGCGGCACAGATACGCAGTATTTT.

Details on this clone: Compared with germline, one end of the junction differs, possibly owing to a read error. V usage is TRBV5-1 and J usage is TRBJ2-7; 7 bases are shared with TRBD1. This CDR3 contains 16 residues. Germline lookup yields CDR1 SGHRS and CDR2 YFSETQ. The CDR3 is CASSFNDRVQEYGQYF. As DNA, the CDR3 is TGCGCCAGCAGCTTCAATGACAGGGTCCAAGAATACGGGCAGTACTTC.